This entry describes one TCR beta chain. Study processing details: Reference gene primer amplification yielded estimated nucleated cell counts. Method: immunoSEQ multiplex PCR; TCRdb's copy keeps in-frame clones and lacks some. The V and J calls and the clone size are those of that table, but D and trimming were determined from the DNA. The sample includes 110,000 or so clones, 65% to 80% of them seen just once. Germline CDR1 and CDR2: SGHDN and FVKESK. Trimming pared 5 bases from V and 4 bases from J, leaving 17 bases between. This CDR3 is 15 amino acids long. This entry comes from a study of blood T cell repertoires in COVID-19. Study information: Material from acute and convalescent COVID-19 was sourced from the United States, Italy and Spain. T cells, B-cell-depleted T cells, or PBMCs supplied cDNA or gDNA.

The chain recombines TRBV14 with TRBJ1-2; D gene uncertain. Input material: peripheral blood. The clonotype was recovered from a woman between 40 and 50 years old with acute or convalescent COVID-19. The CDR3 region is CASSSQTLGGYGYTF. The CDR3 DNA reads as TGTGCCAGCAGCTCTCAGACCCTCGGAGGCTATGGCTACACCTTC.